Listed below are T cell receptor beta chains from one sample, sequenced in a study of shared clonotypes between healthy human individuals. Data came from immunoSEQ multiplex PCR; TCRdb stores just in-frame clones and leaves some out. The data show some 2 million clones, with about 95% seen just once and 0.9% to 1.3% held by the top ten. The sample was naive CD8+ T cells sorted from blood. The receptor source for this set is a man between 18 and 35 years old in good health. CDR3s include the opening cysteine and the closing phenylalanine or tryptophan. A D gene is named only where the DNA matches it firmly. Expanded clones get a size class; other rows say once, few or many, or leave the size out.

>TRBJ2-7|TRBV13|16|TRBD2|-
TGTGCCAGCAGCTTGGGACTAGCGGGGCCCGCCGACGAGCAGTACTTC
CASSLGLAGPADEQYF
>TRBJ2-4|TRBV5-3|19|-|-
TGTGCCAGAAGCTTAGGCAAGCGGGTGGGACTCTTAGCCAAAAACATTCAGTACTTC
CARSLGKRVGLLAKNIQYF
>TRBJ1-4|TRBV27|15|-|-
TGTGCCAGCAAGACCCTACAGGGTGAGAATGAAAAACTGTTTTTT
CASKTLQGENEKLFF
>TRBJ2-5|TRBV6-5|13|-|-
TGTGCCAGCAGCTACGACAGCGAAGAGACCCAGTACTTC
CASSYDSEETQYF
>TRBJ2-7|TRBV5-1|13|TRBD2|-
TGCGCCAGCAGCCCCGGACTAGCGACCGAGCAGTACTTC
CASSPGLATEQYF
>TRBJ2-3|TRBV5-1|19|TRBD2|once
TGCGCCAGCAGCCGCCCGCCTCCTAGCGGTCTTAGGGGAACAGATACGCAGTATTTT
CASSRPPPSGLRGTDTQYF
>TRBJ1-2|TRBV5-6|15|TRBD1|-
TGTGCCAGCAGCGGGGACAGGGGAGCCCGGTATGGCTACACCTTC
CASSGDRGARYGYTF
>TRBJ2-5|TRBV11-2|18|TRBD2|-
TGTGCCAGCAGCTTAGTGGGGACTAGCGGGAGCATCCAAGAGACCCAGTACTTC
CASSLVGTSGSIQETQYF
>TRBJ2-5|TRBV6-5|14|-|-
TGTGCCAGCAGAAATGACGGCAACCAAGAGACCCAGTACTTC
CASRNDGNQETQYF
>TRBJ1-4|TRBV7-9|14|TRBD1|-
TGTGCCAGCAGTACTCCGACAGGGGGAGAAAAACTGTTTTTT
CASSTPTGGEKLFF
>TRBJ2-7|TRBV9|16|-|-
TGTGCCAGCAGCCCGAGAGGGACAACTCTCTCCTACGAGCAGTACTTC
CASSPRGTTLSYEQYF
>TRBJ1-2|TRBV27|13|-|-
TGTGCCAGCAGCCCCGGGGCGGCCTATGGCTACACCTTC
CASSPGAAYGYTF
>TRBJ1-2|TRBV16|16|-|-
TGTGCCAGCAGCCAACGGCAGGTGGGCGTAGGCTATGGCTACACCTTC
CASSQRQVGVGYGYTF
>TRBJ2-3|TRBV28|17|TRBD2|once
TGTGCCAGCAGGGGGACTAGCGGGGCATTCTACACAGATACGCAGTATTTT
CASRGTSGAFYTDTQYF
>TRBJ2-5|TRBV29-1|14|TRBD2|-
TGCAGCGCCTATGGGACTAGCGGCCAAGAGACCCAGTACTTC
CSAYGTSGQETQYF
>TRBJ2-5|TRBV7-9|13|-|-
TGTGCCAGCAGTCCTCCGTTGACGGAGACCCAGTACTTC
CASSPPLTETQYF
>TRBJ1-2|TRBV7-9|14|-|-
TGTGCCAGCAGCTTAGGGGCAGCGTATTATGGCTACACCTTC
CASSLGAAYYGYTF
>TRBJ2-7|TRBV5-1|15|TRBD1|-
TGCGCCAGCAGCTCCAGGACAGGAACACCCTACGAGCAGTACTTC
CASSSRTGTPYEQYF
>TRBJ1-4|TRBV7-9|16|-|-
TGTGCCAGCAGCTCTAACAGCAACTCAACTAATGAAAAACTGTTTTTT
CASSSNSNSTNEKLFF
>TRBJ2-5|TRBV5-6|14|-|-
TGTGCCAGCAGCTTAGAAAGACCCCAAGAGACCCAGTACTTC
CASSLERPQETQYF
>TRBJ2-7|TRBV9|14|-|-
TGTGCCAGCAGCCCAGAGGACAGCAACTACGAGCAGTACTTC
CASSPEDSNYEQYF
>TRBJ2-1|TRBV5-1|12|-|-
TGCGCCAGCAGCTCCCAATGGGGTCGGCAGTTCTTC
CASSSQWGRQFF
>TRBJ1-6|TRBV19|15|-|once
TGTGCCAGTAGTAGCCCCCCGGGGGAGTACTCACCCCTCCACTTT
CASSSPPGEYSPLHF
>TRBJ2-2|TRBV7-6|16|-|once
TGTGCCAGCAGCTTAGTTTGGGGTTCGAACACCGGGGAGCTGTTTTTT
CASSLVWGSNTGELFF
>TRBJ1-1|TRBV27|16|TRBD1|once
TGTGCCAGCAGCCTTACGTGGGACAGGGAGAACACTGAAGCTTTCTTT
CASSLTWDRENTEAFF